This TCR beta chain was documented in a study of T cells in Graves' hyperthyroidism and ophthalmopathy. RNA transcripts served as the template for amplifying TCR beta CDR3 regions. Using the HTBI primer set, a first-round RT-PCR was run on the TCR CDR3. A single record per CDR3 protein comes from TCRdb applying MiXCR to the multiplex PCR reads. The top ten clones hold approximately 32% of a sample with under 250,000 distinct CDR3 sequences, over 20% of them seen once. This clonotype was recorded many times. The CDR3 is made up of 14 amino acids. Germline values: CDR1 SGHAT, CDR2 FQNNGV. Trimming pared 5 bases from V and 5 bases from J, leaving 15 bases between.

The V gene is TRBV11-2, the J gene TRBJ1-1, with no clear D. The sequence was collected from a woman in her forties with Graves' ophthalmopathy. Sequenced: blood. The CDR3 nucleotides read TGTGCCAGCAGCCCCGCCTGGCAGAGGACTGAAGCTTTCTTT. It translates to CASSPAWQRTEAFF.